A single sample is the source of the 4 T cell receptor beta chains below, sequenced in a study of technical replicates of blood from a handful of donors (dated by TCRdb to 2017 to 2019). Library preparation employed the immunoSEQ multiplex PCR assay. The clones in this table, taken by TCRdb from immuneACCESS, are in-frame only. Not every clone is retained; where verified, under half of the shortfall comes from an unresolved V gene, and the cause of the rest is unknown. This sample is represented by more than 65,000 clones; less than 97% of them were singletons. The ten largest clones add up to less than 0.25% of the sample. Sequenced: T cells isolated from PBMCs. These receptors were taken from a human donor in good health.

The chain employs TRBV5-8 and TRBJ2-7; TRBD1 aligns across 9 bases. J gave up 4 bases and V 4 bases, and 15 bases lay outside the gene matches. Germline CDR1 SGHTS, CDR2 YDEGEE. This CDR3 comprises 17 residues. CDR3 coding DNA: TGTGCCAGCAGCCTAGAGACTTCCGGGACAGGGTTTTACGAGCAGTACTTC. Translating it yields CASSLETSGTGFYEQYF.

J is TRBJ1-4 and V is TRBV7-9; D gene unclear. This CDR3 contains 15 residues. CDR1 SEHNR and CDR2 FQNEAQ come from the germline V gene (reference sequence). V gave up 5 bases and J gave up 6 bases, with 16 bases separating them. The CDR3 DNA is TGTGCCAGCAGCGCCCACCCGGGGTTAGATGAAAAACTGTTTTTT. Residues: CASSAHPGLDEKLFF.

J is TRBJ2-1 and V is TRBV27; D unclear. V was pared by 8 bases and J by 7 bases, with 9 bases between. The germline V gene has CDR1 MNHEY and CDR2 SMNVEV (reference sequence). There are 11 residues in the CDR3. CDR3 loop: CASGPGNEQFF. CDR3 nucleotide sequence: TGTGCCAGCGGTCCGGGTAATGAGCAGTTCTTC.

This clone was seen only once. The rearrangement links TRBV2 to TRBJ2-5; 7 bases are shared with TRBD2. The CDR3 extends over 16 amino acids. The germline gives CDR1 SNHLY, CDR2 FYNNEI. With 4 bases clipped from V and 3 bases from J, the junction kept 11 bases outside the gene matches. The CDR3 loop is CASSVRRGRTEETQYF. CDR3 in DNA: TGTGCCAGCAGTGTACGTCGCGGGAGAACCGAAGAGACCCAGTACTTC.